Following are 4 T cell receptor beta chains from one sample sequenced in a study of T cell changes during pregnancy in multiple sclerosis. Profiling relied on immunoSEQ multiplex PCR, and the TCRdb table lists in-frame clones only, not all of them. The data contain tens of thousands of clones, roughly 92% of them singletons. The source was CD8+ T cells from peripheral blood mononuclear cells, collected in the third trimester of pregnancy. The receptor source for this set is a female donor in good health, enrolled as a control in a pregnancy study.

In its sample, this clone was seen once. This chain links TRBV2 with TRBJ2-7, with TRBD1 matching over 8 bases. The CDR3 extends over 14 amino acids. Germline CDR1 SNHLY, CDR2 FYNNEI. The V segment lost 2 bases and the J segment 6 bases; nucleotides outside the gene matches: 6. CDR3 amino acids: CASSEMTGDTEQYF. Here the CDR3 DNA reads TGTGCCAGCAGTGAAATGACAGGGGATACCGAGCAGTACTTC.

The chain uses TRBV6-1 and TRBJ2-2; maybe TRBD2 (6 bases). Germline V gene data show CDR1 as MNHNS and CDR2 as SASEGT. The CDR3 spans 14 residues. CDR3 sequence (DNA): TGTGCTGGCCATTGGGGGGAAGGCAGCGGGGAGCTGTTTTTT. This gives the protein CAGHWGEGSGELFF.

The V gene is TRBV7-8, the J gene TRBJ1-1; TRBD1 matches 7 bases. Germline loops: CDR1 SGHVS, CDR2 FQNEAQ. The CDR3 extends over 14 amino acids. J lost 1 base, V lost 3 bases, and 2 bases had no gene match. The CDR3: CASSFRTGNTEAFF. The CDR3 DNA reads as TGTGCCAGCAGCTTCCGGACAGGGAACACTGAAGCTTTCTTT.

The chain combines TRBV11-3 with TRBJ2-7; 10 bases align to TRBD1. This CDR3 comprises 15 residues. V lost 1 base, J lost 5 bases, and 5 bases stayed unmatched. Per germline, CDR1 SGHNT and CDR2 YENEEA. This CDR3 is CASSLGTGGDDEQYF. CDR3 coding DNA: TGTGCCAGCAGCTTAGGGACAGGGGGAGACGACGAGCAGTACTTC.